This T cell receptor (beta chain) came from a study of cytomegalovirus exposure and HLA in healthy donors. The PCR was carried out with 60 Vbeta primers and 13 Jbeta primers. Clones were sequenced by immunoSEQ multiplex PCR, and TCRdb holds only the in-frame ones, with some missing. The data contain 100,000 to 150,000 clones, about 78% of them singletons. Germline V gives CDR1 SGHRS, CDR2 YFSETQ. There are 15 residues in the CDR3. Germline trimming cut 4 bases from V and 1 base from J; bases unmatched to any gene: 7. There were likely unrecorded immune exposures, though donors were nominally healthy when sampled.

This sequence originates from a human donor in good health. The genes are TRBV5-1 and TRBJ2-5; TRBD2 aligns across 7 bases. Sequencing was performed on PBMCs. CDR3 bases: TGCGCCAGCAGCCCCCTGGGGGGGATCCAAGAGACCCAGTACTTC. It codes for CASSPLGGIQETQYF.